One and the same sample provided the 26 T cell receptor beta chains below, sequenced in a study of blood T cells in healthy people across ages. It was with a sample-barcoded 5' primer and a J-beta primer mix that a second PCR of roughly 6 to 12 cycles was run. One entry per CDR3 protein, called by TCRdb with MiXCR from the 5' RACE reads. The sample has over 500,000 distinct CDR3 sequences, about 50% seen once; the top ten hold about 14%. Source material: blood. All receptors come from a woman aged 80 or over in good health.

This clonotype has a single count. This chain uses TRBV12-3 or TRBV12-4 with TRBJ1-5, with 8 bases aligning to TRBD1. Trimming cost V 1 base and J 4 bases; bases outside gene matches: 18. This CDR3 contains 20 residues. The chain's CDR3 is CASSLVSRVRSRGLNQPQHF. DNA for the CDR3: TGTGCCAGCAGTTTAGTTAGCCGGGTCCGCTCCAGGGGGCTTAATCAGCCCCAGCATTTT.

This clonotype has at least ten counts. The chain recombines TRBV5-1 with TRBJ2-1; D remains ambiguous. CDR3 length: 14 residues. The V end was cut by 0 bases, the J end by 6 bases, with 10 bases between. Germline-derived CDR1 and CDR2 are SGHRS and YFSETQ. The CDR3 loop reads CASSLALTINEQFF. DNA of the CDR3: TGCGCCAGCAGCTTGGCCCTCACAATCAATGAGCAGTTCTTC. The full variable domain, rest sourced from reference TRBV5-1 and TRBJ2-1, is KAGVTQTPRYLIKTRGQQVTLSCSPISGHRSVSWYQQTPGQGLQFLFEYFSETQRNKGNFPGRFSGRQFSNSRSEMNVSTLELGDSALYLCASSLALTINEQFFGPGTRLTVL.

The sample holds many counts of this clonotype. The chain combines TRBV7-3 with TRBJ2-3, with TRBD1 identical over 10 bases. CDR3 length: 13 residues. Germline loops: CDR1 SGHTA, CDR2 FQGTGA. The ends lost 0 bases at V and 13 bases at J; junction bases unmatched: 4. As DNA, the CDR3 is TGTGCCAGCAGCTTAACCGACAGGGGGCGGGAGTATTTT. Translating gives CASSLTDRGREYF.

This rearrangement joins TRBV20-1 to TRBJ2-3; 11 nucleotides line up with TRBD2. This CDR3 has 14 residues. Per the germline V gene, CDR1 is DFQATT and CDR2 is SNEGSKA (reference sequence). V lost 5 bases and J lost 4; bases outside the gene matches: 5. CDR3: CSALAGGSADTQYF. CDR3 sequence (DNA): TGCAGTGCTTTAGCGGGGGGGAGCGCAGATACGCAGTATTTT.

This chain uses TRBV27 with TRBJ1-2; TRBD1 aligns across 9 bases. Unmatched junction bases numbered 4, after V lost 4 bases and J lost 4 bases. The CDR3 extends over 14 amino acids. The germline V gene encodes CDR1 MNHEY and CDR2 SMNVEV (reference sequence). CDR3 protein: CASSYQQGAYGYTF. For the CDR3, the DNA is TGTGCCAGCAGTTACCAACAGGGGGCCTATGGCTACACCTTC.

The chain has TRBV3-1 and TRBJ2-1; no clear D gene. Trimming took 0 bases from V and 0 from J, leaving 12 bases between them. The CDR3 runs 17 residues. The germline CDR1 and CDR2 sequences are LGHDT and YNNKEL (reference sequence). CDR3 bases: TGTGCCAGCAGCCAAGATCTTGGCGGAAGCTCCTACAATGAGCAGTTCTTC. Amino acids: CASSQDLGGSSYNEQFF.

Here the CDR3 reads CASSSRDGASGRAINEQFF. The CDR3 DNA is TGTGCCAGCAGCAGCCGGGACGGGGCTAGCGGGAGGGCCATCAATGAGCAGTTCTTC. V usage is TRBV13 and J usage is TRBJ2-1, with 12 bases aligning to TRBD2. This CDR3 has 19 amino acids. Germline CDR1 PRHDT, CDR2 FYEKMQ (reference sequence). V lost 5 bases, J lost 6 bases, and 17 bases stayed unmatched.

This rearrangement joins TRBV6-5 to TRBJ2-7; 7 nucleotides match TRBD2. Trimming removed 8 bases from V and 1 base from J; junction bases left unmatched: 5. This CDR3 is 13 amino acids long. The germline V gene has CDR1 MNHEY and CDR2 SVGAGI. DNA of the CDR3: TGTGCCAGCCGAACTAGCGAATCCTACGAGCAGTACTTC. Protein sequence: CASRTSESYEQYF.

The table lists this clonotype with a few counts. This chain uses TRBV28 with TRBJ2-7; D is tentatively TRBD1 or TRBD2 (5 bases each). Germline lookup yields CDR1 MDHEN and CDR2 SYDVKM. The CDR3 loop spans 15 amino acids. V was shortened by 6 bases and J by 1 base, with 16 bases between the two germline ends. DNA of the CDR3: TGTGCCAGCAGGGGACCAGGGTTAGGATCCTACGAGCAGTACTTC. Translated: CASRGPGLGSYEQYF.

This clonotype was picked up a small number of times. A much larger clone differs by one base, so this may be a read error. The chain has TRBV20-1 and TRBJ2-7; TRBD1 matches 8 bases. After removal of 6 bases from V and 7 bases from J, the junction contained 20 bases not matched to a gene. The germline V gene encodes CDR1 DFQATT and CDR2 SNEGSKA (reference sequence). The CDR3 consists of 16 residues. The CDR3 DNA sequence: TGCAGTGCCCCACGTCCCATTGGGACAGGTACCAATGAGCAGTACTTC. Its translation is CSAPRPIGTGTNEQYF.

In its sample, this clonotype was seen many times. The rearrangement uses TRBV7-9 and TRBJ2-3; 8 bases are a match to TRBD2. Germline V gene data show CDR1 as SEHNR and CDR2 as FQNEAQ (reference sequence). V lost 6 bases and J lost 1; bases outside the gene matches: 6. The CDR3 has 15 amino acids. Here the CDR3 reads CASSTPAGGTDTQYF. The CDR3 DNA sequence: TGTGCCAGCAGTACACCAGCGGGAGGCACAGATACGCAGTATTTT.

This clonotype was observed a handful of times. The genes are TRBV20-1 and TRBJ2-5, with TRBD1 matching over 9 bases. The CDR3 extends over 15 amino acids. From germline, CDR1 is DFQATT and CDR2 SNEGSKA (reference sequence). V lost 3 bases and J lost 1; bases outside the gene matches: 6. The CDR3 protein is CSASPGTGSQETQYF. The CDR3 DNA sequence: TGCAGTGCTAGCCCCGGGACAGGGAGCCAAGAGACCCAGTACTTC.

The rearrangement joins TRBV20-1 to TRBJ2-1; 7 nucleotides match TRBD2. CDR3 length equals 14 residues. Looked up from germline, CDR1 is DFQATT and CDR2 is SNEGSKA (reference sequence). The junction had 4 bases not matched to a gene; V was cut back by 5 bases and J by 0 bases. The CDR3 sequence: CSAGSSGSYNEQFF. Here the CDR3 DNA reads TGCAGTGCTGGCTCTAGCGGCTCCTACAATGAGCAGTTCTTC.

V and J are TRBV20-1 and TRBJ1-2, with 9 bases aligning to TRBD1. Germline V lookup: CDR1 DFQATT, CDR2 SNEGSKA (reference sequence). There are 12 residues in the CDR3. The junction had 11 bases not matched to a gene; V was cut back by 7 bases and J by 11 bases. CDR3 sequence (DNA): TGCAGTGAATCCCAGGGGACAGGGAGTTACACCTTC. Encoded protein: CSESQGTGSYTF.

V is TRBV5-1 and J is TRBJ2-3; TRBD2 matches at 7 bases. After removal of 5 bases from V and 2 bases from J, the junction contained 8 bases not matched to a gene. CDR1 is SGHRS, CDR2 YFSETQ, per germline. This CDR3 contains 15 residues. In nucleotides, the CDR3 is TGCGCCAGCAGTGTGATGGGGGGGAACACAGATACGCAGTATTTT. As protein: CASSVMGGNTDTQYF.

The J gene is TRBJ1-2, the V gene TRBV7-9, with a possible D match to TRBD1 (5 bases). Trimming left V 1 base short and J 8 bases short, with 17 bases between. This CDR3 has 15 amino acids. Germline V gives CDR1 SEHNR, CDR2 FQNEAQ (reference sequence). The chain's CDR3 is CASSLEGLGVAGYTF. The CDR3 region has the DNA TGTGCCAGCAGCTTAGAGGGGCTGGGGGTTGCCGGCTACACCTTC. Full variable domain (outside the CDR3, taken from reference TRBV7-9 and TRBJ1-2): DTGVSQNPRHKITKRGQNVTFRCDPISEHNRLYWYRQTLGQGPEFLTYFQNEAQLEKSRLLSDRFSAERPKGSFSTLEIQRTEQGDSAMYLCASSLEGLGVAGYTFGSGTRLTVV.

This clonotype is a singleton in its sample. The chain employs TRBV3-1 and TRBJ1-4; D gene uncertain. CDR1 and CDR2 (germline): LGHDT, YNNKEL (reference sequence). This CDR3 spans 15 amino acids. Deletions cut 1 base from V and 7 bases from J, with 13 bases between. The CDR3 DNA is TGTGCCAGCAGCCAAGTTGGTGCCGTCCCTGAAAAACTGTTTTTT. Its translation: CASSQVGAVPEKLFF.

This clonotype was picked up many times. The chain employs TRBV5-1 and TRBJ2-3; 9 bases are shared with TRBD2. The CDR3 covers 18 residues. The germline V gene encodes CDR1 SGHRS and CDR2 YFSETQ. Trimming at V came to 1 base and at J to 0 bases, leaving 9 bases not matched to a gene. CDR3: CASSLFWRGGQSTDTQYF. CDR3 DNA sequence: TGCGCCAGCAGCTTGTTTTGGCGGGGGGGACAAAGCACAGATACGCAGTATTTT.

This clonotype has a handful of counts. The V and J genes are TRBV28 and TRBJ2-6; 8 bases map to TRBD2. Trimming cost V 5 bases and J 9 bases; bases outside gene matches: 9. The germline V gene encodes CDR1 MDHEN and CDR2 SYDVKM. The CDR3 has 15 residues. This CDR3 reads CASSTPRTSFNVLTF. The CDR3, as DNA: TGTGCCAGCAGTACCCCCCGGACTAGCTTCAACGTCCTGACTTTC.

This clonotype has at least ten counts. CDR3 coding DNA: TGTGCCAGCAGCGGACTAGCGGAGAGATACAATGAGCAGTTCTTC. Its translation is CASSGLAERYNEQFF. This chain connects TRBV7-2 to TRBJ2-1; TRBD2 matches 10 bases. The V gene's germline CDR1 is SGHTA and CDR2 FQGNSA. The trim removed 5 bases at V and 4 bases at J, leaving 5 bases unmatched. This CDR3 is built from 15 residues. Full variable domain (missing parts from reference TRBV7-2 and TRBJ2-1): GAGVSQSPSNKVTEKGKDVELRCDPISGHTALYWYRQSLGQGLEFLIYFQGNSAPDKSGLPSDRFSAERTGGSVSTLTIQRTQQEDSAVYLCASSGLAERYNEQFFGPGTRLTVL.

This rearrangement joins TRBV12-3 or TRBV12-4 to TRBJ2-7, with D hard to call. This CDR3 comprises 15 residues. V lost 2 bases and J lost 0, with 11 bases in between. Here the CDR3 reads CASSLTEISSYEQYF. As DNA, the CDR3 is TGTGCCAGCAGTTTAACAGAGATCAGCTCCTACGAGCAGTACTTC.

The count of this clonotype is one. Being one base from a much bigger clone, this may be a read error. The rearrangement joins TRBV7-8 to TRBJ1-2; D remains unclear. Germline-derived CDR1 and CDR2 are SGHVS and FQNEAQ. The CDR3 has 13 residues. Trimming pared 2 bases from V and 1 base from J, leaving 5 bases between. The CDR3: CASSLRVNYGYTF. As DNA, the CDR3 is TGTGCCAGCAGCTTACGGGTTAACTATGGCTACACCTTC. Full variable domain (missing parts from reference TRBV7-8 and TRBJ1-2): GAGVSQSPRYKVAKRGQDVALRCDPISGHVSLFWYQQALGQGPEFLTYFQNEAQLDKSGLPSDRFFAERPEGSVSTLKIQRTQQEDSAVYLCASSLRVNYGYTFGSGTRLTVV.

The chain has TRBV10-3 and TRBJ2-3, with D uncertain. The CDR3 has 17 residues. Trimming pared 3 bases from V and 0 bases from J, leaving 16 bases between. Per the germline V gene, CDR1 is ENHRY and CDR2 is SYGVKD. In DNA form, the CDR3 reads TGTGCCATCAGTGATGTATCGGAGCTCCTTAGCACAGATACGCAGTATTTT. As protein: CAISDVSELLSTDTQYF.

This clonotype occurred a few times. The chain couples TRBV29-1 to TRBJ2-5; 8 bases are a match to TRBD1. The trim removed 4 bases at V and 11 bases at J, leaving 12 bases unmatched. Germline V gene data show CDR1 as SQVTM and CDR2 as ANQGSEA. The CDR3 sequence is 13 residues long. The CDR3: CSVVGTGDNEQYF. The CDR3 region has the DNA TGCAGCGTTGTAGGGACAGGCGACAATGAGCAGTACTTC.

With regard to this clonotype: This could be a read error, since a much larger clone is one nucleotide away. The rearrangement joins TRBV12-3 or TRBV12-4 to TRBJ2-4; 8 nucleotides align to TRBD1. The CDR3 totals 16 residues. The CDR3 DNA reads TGTGCCAGCAGTTTAAGGACAGGGAGTAACAAAAACATTAAGTACTTC. Protein product: CASSLRTGSNKNIKYF.

This sequence joins TRBV20-1 and TRBJ2-1; D is possibly TRBD2 (5 bases). Germline V gives CDR1 DFQATT, CDR2 SNEGSKA (reference sequence). This CDR3 has 15 amino acids. The V end was cut by 5 bases, the J end by 7 bases, with 21 bases between. The DNA for the CDR3 is TGCAGTGCTGCCCTAGCCGGGTTGGAATTAAATGAGCAGTTCTTC. Amino acid sequence: CSAALAGLELNEQFF.